Given below is one T cell receptor beta chain in context. V gave up 10 bases and J gave up 1 base; unmatched junction bases: 7. Germline CDR1 and CDR2: LNHDA and SQIVND (reference sequence). This CDR3 is 14 amino acids long. TCRdb keeps only in-frame clones here, not all; method: immunoSEQ multiplex PCR. The sample carries about 88,000 clones, around 90% recorded once. This record comes from a study of technical replicates of blood from several donors. The sample comprised T cells isolated from PBMCs. This clonotype originated in a human donor in good health. The chain uses TRBV19 and TRBJ1-3, with 7 bases identical to TRBD1. The chain's CDR3 is CATRTQGSGNTIYF. The CDR3 coding sequence is TGTGCCACTAGAACACAGGGGTCTGGAAACACCATATATTTT.